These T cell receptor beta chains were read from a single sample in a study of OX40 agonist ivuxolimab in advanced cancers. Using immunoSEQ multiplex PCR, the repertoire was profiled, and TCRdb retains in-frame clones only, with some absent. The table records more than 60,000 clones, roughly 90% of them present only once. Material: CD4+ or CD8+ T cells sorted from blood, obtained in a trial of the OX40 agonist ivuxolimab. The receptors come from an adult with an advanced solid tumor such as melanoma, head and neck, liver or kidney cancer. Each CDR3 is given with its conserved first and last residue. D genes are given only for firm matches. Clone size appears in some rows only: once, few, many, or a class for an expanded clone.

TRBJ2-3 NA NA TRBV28 CASSLQESTQYF TGTGCCAGCAGTTTGCAAGAAAGTACGCAGTATTTT
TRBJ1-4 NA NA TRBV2 CAGRLTTNEKLFF TGTGCCGGACGACTTACAACTAATGAAAAACTGTTTTTT
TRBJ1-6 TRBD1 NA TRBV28 CASRLTGMDSPLHF TGTGCCAGCAGGTTGACAGGGATGGATTCACCCCTCCACTTT
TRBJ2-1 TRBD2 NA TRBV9 CASSVELAGGPAQFF TGTGCCAGCAGCGTAGAACTAGCGGGGGGGCCGGCGCAGTTCTTC
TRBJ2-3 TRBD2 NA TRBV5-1 CASKRWASGDLGTDTQYF TGCGCCAGCAAAAGGTGGGCTAGCGGGGACCTCGGCACAGATACGCAGTATTTT
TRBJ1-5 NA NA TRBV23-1 CAPSAGAGRGNQPQHF TGCGCCCCGTCCGCGGGGGCCGGGCGTGGCAATCAGCCCCAGCATTTT
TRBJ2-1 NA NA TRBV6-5 CASSYSSASENEQFF TGTGCCAGCAGTTACTCGTCGGCTAGCGAGAATGAGCAGTTCTTC
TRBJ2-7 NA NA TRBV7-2 CASSFSSLDAAYEQYF TGTGCCAGCAGCTTTAGTTCTTTGGACGCGGCCTACGAGCAGTACTTC
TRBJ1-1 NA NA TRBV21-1 CASSPHFRSPEGRVVAFF TGTGCCAGCAGCCCTCACTTCAGGTCGCCGGAGGGAAGAGTGGTAGCTTTCTTT
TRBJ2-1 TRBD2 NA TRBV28 CAFGPAGINEQFF TGTGCCTTTGGGCCAGCGGGGATCAATGAGCAGTTCTTC
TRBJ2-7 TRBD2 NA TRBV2 CASRPGLAVYEQYF TGTGCCAGCAGGCCGGGACTAGCGGTCTACGAGCAGTACTTC
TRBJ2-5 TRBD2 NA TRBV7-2 CASSPGLAGQETQYF TGTGCCAGCAGCCCGGGACTAGCGGGACAGGAGACCCAGTACTTC
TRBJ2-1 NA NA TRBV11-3 CASSLGYNEQFF TGTGCCAGCAGCTTAGGGTACAATGAGCAGTTCTTC
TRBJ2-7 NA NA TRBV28 CASSSATLAYEQYF TGTGCCAGCAGCTCTGCGACATTAGCCTACGAGCAGTACTTC
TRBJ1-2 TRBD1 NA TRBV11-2 CASSTTPGQGISNYGYTF TGTGCCAGCAGCACCACCCCGGGACAGGGCATATCGAACTATGGCTACACCTTC
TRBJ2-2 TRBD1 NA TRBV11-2 CASSSPLGGQGNTGELFF TGTGCCAGCAGCTCACCCTTGGGGGGACAGGGGAACACCGGGGAGCTGTTTTTT
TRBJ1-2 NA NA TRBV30 CAWSETASGGYTF TGTGCCTGGAGCGAGACAGCGTCTGGTGGCTACACCTTC
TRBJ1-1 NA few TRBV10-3 CAISGGVRAFF TGTGCCATCAGTGGTGGCGTTCGAGCTTTCTTT
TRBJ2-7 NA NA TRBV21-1 CASSKGVDPPQYF TGTGCCAGCAGCAAAGGTGTGGATCCGCCGCAGTACTTC
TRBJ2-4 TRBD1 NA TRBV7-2 CASSLQGAAKNIQYF TGTGCCAGCAGCTTGCAGGGGGCGGCCAAAAACATTCAGTACTTC
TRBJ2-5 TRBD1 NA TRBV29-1 CSVSPGTAEKTQYF TGCAGCGTTTCTCCCGGGACAGCGGAAAAGACCCAGTACTTC
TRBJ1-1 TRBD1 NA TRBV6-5 CASTRTGRGDTEAFF TGTGCCAGCACCAGGACAGGGAGGGGGGACACTGAAGCTTTCTTT
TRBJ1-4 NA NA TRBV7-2 CASSTSGATNEKLFF TGTGCCAGCAGCACTTCAGGTGCAACTAATGAAAAACTGTTTTTT
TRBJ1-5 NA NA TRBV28 CASSRGARGSNQPQHF TGTGCCAGCAGCCGAGGGGCCAGGGGAAGCAATCAGCCCCAGCATTTT
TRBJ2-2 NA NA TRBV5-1 CASSIWTVTGELFF TGCGCCAGCAGCATATGGACTGTCACCGGGGAGCTGTTTTTT
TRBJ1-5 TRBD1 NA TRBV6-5 CASSYSTGGDQPQHF TGTGCCAGCAGTTACTCGACAGGGGGCGACCAGCCCCAGCATTTT
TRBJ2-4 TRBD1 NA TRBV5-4 CASSATGTDIQYF TGTGCCAGCAGCGCAACCGGGACAGACATTCAGTACTTC
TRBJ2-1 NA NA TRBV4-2 CASSQQQLNEQFF TGTGCCAGCAGCCAACAGCAGCTCAATGAGCAGTTCTTC
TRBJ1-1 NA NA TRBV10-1 CASSENSKNTEAFF TGCGCCAGCAGTGAGAATTCAAAGAACACTGAAGCTTTCTTT
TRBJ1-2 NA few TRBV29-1 CSVGSSYGYTF TGCAGCGTTGGGAGCAGCTATGGCTACACCTTC
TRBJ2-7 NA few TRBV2 CASNFPSYEQYF TGTGCCAGCAATTTCCCCAGCTACGAGCAGTACTTC
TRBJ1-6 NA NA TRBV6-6 CASSAGRRGSPLHF TGTGCCAGCAGCGCCGGGAGGCGGGGTTCACCCCTCCACTTT
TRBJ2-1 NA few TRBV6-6 CASSYSNEQFF TGTGCCAGCAGTTACTCGAATGAGCAGTTCTTC
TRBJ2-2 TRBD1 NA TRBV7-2 CASSKGTGARTGELFF TGTGCCAGCAGCAAGGGGACAGGAGCCCGGACCGGGGAGCTGTTTTTT
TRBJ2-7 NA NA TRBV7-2 CASSLAGGLIYEQYF TGTGCCAGCAGCTTAGCGGGGGGCCTAATCTACGAGCAGTACTTC
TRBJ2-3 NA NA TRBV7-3 CASRGPNTDTQYF TGTGCCAGCAGGGGCCCCAACACAGATACGCAGTATTTT
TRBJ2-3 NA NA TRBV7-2 CASCWKTKDTQYF TGTGCCAGCTGCTGGAAGACCAAAGATACGCAGTATTTT
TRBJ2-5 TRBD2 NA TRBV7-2 CASSLVGGGPGETQYF TGTGCCAGCAGCTTAGTGGGCGGGGGGCCCGGGGAGACCCAGTACTTC
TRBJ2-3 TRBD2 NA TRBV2 CASAAGGLGDTQYF TGTGCCAGCGCAGCGGGGGGGCTAGGGGATACGCAGTATTTT
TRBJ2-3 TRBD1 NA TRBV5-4 CASSSRTGTTDTQYF TGTGCCAGCAGCTCGCGGACAGGGACGACAGATACGCAGTATTTT
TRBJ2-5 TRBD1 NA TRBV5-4 CASSPGQGERKTQYF TGTGCCAGCAGCCCGGGACAGGGGGAGAGAAAGACCCAGTACTTC